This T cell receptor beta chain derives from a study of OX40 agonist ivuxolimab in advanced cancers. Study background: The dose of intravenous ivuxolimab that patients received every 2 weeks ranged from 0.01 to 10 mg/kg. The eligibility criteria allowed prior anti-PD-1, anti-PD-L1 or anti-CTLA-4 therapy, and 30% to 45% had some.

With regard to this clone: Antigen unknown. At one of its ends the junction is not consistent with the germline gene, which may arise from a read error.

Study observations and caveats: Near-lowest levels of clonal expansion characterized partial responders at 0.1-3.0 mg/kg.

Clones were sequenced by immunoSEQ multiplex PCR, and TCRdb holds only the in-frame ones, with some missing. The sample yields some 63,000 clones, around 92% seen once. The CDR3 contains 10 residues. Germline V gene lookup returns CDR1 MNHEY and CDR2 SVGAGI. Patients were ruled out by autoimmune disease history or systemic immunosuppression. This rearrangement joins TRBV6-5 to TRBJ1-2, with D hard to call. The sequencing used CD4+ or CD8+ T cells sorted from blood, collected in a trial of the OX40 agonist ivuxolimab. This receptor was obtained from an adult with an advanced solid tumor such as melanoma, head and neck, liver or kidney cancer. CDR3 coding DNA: TGTGCCAGCGGCCCGCGGGAAGTACTCTTC. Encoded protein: CASGPREVLF.